This T cell receptor (beta chain) was sequenced for a study of regulatory and conventional T cells in RAG deficiency. Findings of the study overall: Treg unique TCR beta sequences were 80 to 100-fold fewer in Omenn syndrome and CID/AS patients than controls.

In the case of this clone: Its antigen is unknown.

Genomic DNA came from blood conventional CD4+ T cells gated CD25-low CD127-high. Sequenced by immunoSEQ multiplex PCR; TCRdb stores in-frame clones only, minus some. The table has more than 10,000 clones, 85% to 95% seen once. V dropped 2 bases and J dropped 3 bases, with 17 bases sitting between them. Germline V gene data show CDR1 as SGHNT and CDR2 as YYREEE (reference sequence). The CDR3 is made up of 16 amino acids. These records were also assigned to another study, of regulatory T cells. That study reports: The PCR used 52 TRBV and 13 TRBJ primers.

The specimen was CD4+ effector T cells sorted from blood. The chain carries TRBV5-4 and TRBJ1-1, with D unresolved. The source is a human donor in good health. In nucleotides, the CDR3 is TGTGCCAGCAGCTTTCTATGGCGTCAGACGGACACTGAAGCTTTCTTT. It codes for CASSFLWRQTDTEAFF.